Listed here are 18 T cell receptor beta chains from one sample, sequenced in a study of blood T cell repertoires in COVID-19 (dated by TCRdb to about 2020). Library method: the immunoSEQ multiplex PCR assay. The table comes from immuneACCESS by way of TCRdb, which keeps in-frame sequences with V and J called. Part of the clones is missing from these tables; in studies checked, under half for an unresolved V gene and the rest for unknown reasons. The sample records about 150,000 clones, roughly 89% of which are singletons. The ten largest clones take up under 6% of the sample. The sequencing sample was made of peripheral blood. These TCRs come from a human donor in a cohort sampled during active COVID-19.

CDR3 amino acids: CASSQDLERNQPQHF. The CDR3, as DNA: TGCGCCAGCAGCCAAGATCTGGAGCGCAATCAGCCCCAGCATTTT. The rearrangement joins TRBV4-3 to TRBJ1-5; D unresolved. The germline CDR1 and CDR2 sequences are LGHNA and YSLEER. The CDR3 is made up of 15 amino acids. Trimming stripped 0 bases from V and 2 bases from J, with 8 bases between.

The chain combines TRBV11-2 with TRBJ2-5; tentatively, D is TRBD2 (5 bases). V was trimmed by 2 bases and J by 5 bases, leaving 12 bases between them. Germline-derived CDR1 and CDR2 are SGHAT and FQNNGV. This CDR3 comprises 14 residues. Written as DNA, the CDR3 is TGTGCCAGCAGCTTAAACGGTCCGGGGGAGACCCAGTACTTC. It yields the protein CASSLNGPGETQYF.

The rearrangement links TRBV6-6 to TRBJ1-6, with D tentatively TRBD1 (5 bases). Germline V gene lookup returns CDR1 MNHNY and CDR2 SVGAGI (reference sequence). Trimming shortened V by 2 bases and J by 10 bases, and 15 bases separated the two germline ends. CDR3 length: 15 amino acids. CDR3 amino acids: CASSYDGGSLSPLHF. The CDR3 DNA reads TGTGCCAGCAGTTACGATGGGGGGAGTCTATCACCCCTCCACTTT.

The chain employs TRBV6-4 and TRBJ2-5; tentative D call: TRBD1 (6 bases). This CDR3 is built from 13 residues. Trimming removed 5 bases from V and 2 bases from J, with 9 bases in between. Germline lookup yields CDR1 MRHNA and CDR2 SNTAGT. CDR3: CASSRTEQETQYF. The DNA of the CDR3 is TGTGCCAGCAGTCGGACAGAGCAAGAGACCCAGTACTTC.

The V gene is TRBV6-5, the J gene TRBJ2-5, with 9 positions matching TRBD2. Per the germline V gene, CDR1 is MNHEY and CDR2 is SVGAGI. The CDR3 covers 16 residues. The junction had 9 bases not matched to a gene; V was cut back by 2 bases and J by 5 bases. For the CDR3, the DNA is TGTGCCAGCAGTTACGAGGCTAGCGGGGACGGGGAGACCCAGTACTTC. It is translated as CASSYEASGDGETQYF.

The chain is built from TRBV9 and TRBJ1-1; D might be TRBD1 (6 bases). V lost 0 bases and J 0 bases, leaving 9 bases between the germline ends. CDR1 and CDR2 from the germline V gene are SGDLS and YYNGEE. The CDR3 spans 15 residues. The CDR3 bases are TGTGCCAGCAGCGTAGAAGCAGGGGTGAACACTGAAGCTTTCTTT. Its translation: CASSVEAGVNTEAFF. The entire variable domain, with the rest obtained from reference TRBV9 and TRBJ1-1, is as follows: DSGVTQTPKHLITATGQRVTLRCSPRSGDLSVYWYQQSLDQGLQFLIQYYNGEERAKGNILERFSAQQFPDLHSELNLSSLELGDSALYFCASSVEAGVNTEAFFGQGTRLTVV.

The CDR3 DNA is TGTGCCAGCAGCTTCCAGGGAGGGGCCACAGATACGCAGTATTTT. Residues: CASSFQGGATDTQYF. V is TRBV5-6 and J is TRBJ2-3; 7 nucleotides match TRBD2. Losses at the gene ends were 2 bases for V and 2 bases for J; bases not matched to a gene: 5. Per germline, CDR1 SGHDT and CDR2 YYEEEE. The CDR3 length is 15 residues.

This clone was recorded once. Written as DNA, the CDR3 is TGCGCCAGCAGCCAGGGCGGGACAGGGGACCCCTACGAGCAGTACTTC. It encodes CASSQGGTGDPYEQYF. The chain carries TRBV4-1 and TRBJ2-7, with 10 bases that match TRBD1. There are 16 residues in the CDR3. Germline loops: CDR1 MGHRA, CDR2 YSYEKL. Trimming took 3 bases from V and 2 from J; bases not matched to a gene: 7.

In this sample, this clone turned up once. This rearrangement joins TRBV12-3 or TRBV12-4 to TRBJ2-2; D is uncertain. V shed 7 bases and J shed 1 base, with 7 bases lying between them. The CDR3 has 13 amino acids. The CDR3 sequence is CASNYGNTGELFF. CDR3 DNA sequence: TGTGCCAGCAACTACGGGAACACCGGGGAGCTGTTTTTT.

This clone has only one observation. The chain employs TRBV6-5 and TRBJ2-1; D remains unclear. The CDR3 is 14 amino acids. Trimming removed 2 bases at V and 6 bases at J, with 11 bases between. The germline gives CDR1 MNHEY, CDR2 SVGAGI. The CDR3 coding sequence is TGTGCCAGCAGTTACCTCGTGGCCTTCAATGAGCAGTTCTTC. This codes for CASSYLVAFNEQFF.

This clone was detected once. V usage is TRBV15 and J usage is TRBJ1-2; D unclear. Germline CDR1 is LNHNV and CDR2 is YYDKDF (reference sequence). The CDR3 runs 12 residues. Trimming took 1 base from V and 8 from J, leaving 8 bases between them. The CDR3 region is CATSRAGRGYTF. In DNA, the CDR3 is TGTGCCACCAGCAGAGCTGGGAGGGGCTACACCTTC.

V is TRBV3-1 (or the pseudogene TRBV3-2) and J is TRBJ1-2; maybe TRBD1 (5 bases). CDR3 length: 18 amino acids. Trimming took 0 bases from V and 0 from J, leaving 17 bases between them. Germline V gene lookup returns CDR1 LGHDT and CDR2 YNNKEL (reference sequence). CDR3 region: CASSQEGRVDETNYGYTF. The CDR3 bases are TGTGCCAGCAGCCAAGAGGGCAGGGTGGATGAAACTAACTATGGCTACACCTTC.

The chain recombines TRBV5-6 with TRBJ2-3; TRBD2 matches 8 bases. The J segment lost 1 base and the V segment lost 2 bases, leaving 9 bases of the junction unmatched. Germline lookup yields CDR1 SGHDT and CDR2 YYEEEE. This CDR3 is 17 amino acids long. The CDR3 loop is CASSFGGAGAGTDTQYF. DNA of the CDR3: TGTGCCAGCAGCTTTGGGGGAGCGGGAGCCGGCACAGATACGCAGTATTTT.

V and J are TRBV9 and TRBJ2-3; tentative D call: TRBD1 (5 bases). The CDR3 spans 16 residues. The V and J ends lost 2 bases and 4 bases respectively, with 17 bases between them. Germline V CDR1 and CDR2: SGDLS, YYNGEE. CDR3 amino acids: CASSVPRATGSDTQYF. CDR3 nucleotide sequence: TGTGCCAGCAGCGTTCCTAGGGCCACAGGATCAGATACGCAGTATTTT. The whole variable domain, filled in from reference TRBV9 and TRBJ2-3, reads DSGVTQTPKHLITATGQRVTLRCSPRSGDLSVYWYQQSLDQGLQFLIQYYNGEERAKGNILERFSAQQFPDLHSELNLSSLELGDSALYFCASSVPRATGSDTQYFGPGTRLTVL.

This clone showed up just a few times. The CDR3 sequence: CARLTGGGYGYTF. CDR3 nucleotides: TGTGCCCGCCTGACAGGGGGCGGCTATGGCTACACCTTC. The chain has TRBV30 and TRBJ1-2; TRBD1 aligns across 10 bases. The germline V gene encodes CDR1 GTSNPN and CDR2 SVGIG (reference sequence). The CDR3 runs to 13 residues. Trimming took 8 bases from V and 4 from J; bases not matched to a gene: 7.

The chain combines TRBV7-9 with TRBJ2-7, with 7 bases lining up with TRBD1. The CDR3 contains 14 residues. V was pared by 4 bases and J by 3 bases, with 6 bases of the junction left unmatched. Germline lookup yields CDR1 SEHNR and CDR2 FQNEAQ (reference sequence). CDR3 region: CASSSGQAGYEQYF. The CDR3 region has the DNA TGTGCCAGCAGCTCCGGACAGGCAGGCTACGAGCAGTACTTC.

This rearrangement joins TRBV20-1 to TRBJ1-1, with a weak D call TRBD1 (5 bases). CDR3 size: 13 residues. V lost 3 bases to trimming and J lost 1 base, with 9 bases between them. Germline V gene sequence: CDR1 DFQATT, CDR2 SNEGSKA (reference sequence). DNA for the CDR3: TGCAGTGCTAGTGGGGCAGCGAACACTGAAGCTTTCTTT. Encoded protein: CSASGAANTEAFF.

The chain recombines TRBV11-3 with TRBJ2-1; D might be TRBD2 (6 bases). The CDR3 extends over 14 amino acids. V gave up 4 bases and J gave up 6 bases, with 13 bases separating them. CDR1 SGHNT and CDR2 YENEEA come from the germline V gene. In DNA form, the CDR3 reads TGTGCCAGCAGCTACCGGGACTCCCGCAATGAGCAGTTCTTC. It encodes CASSYRDSRNEQFF.